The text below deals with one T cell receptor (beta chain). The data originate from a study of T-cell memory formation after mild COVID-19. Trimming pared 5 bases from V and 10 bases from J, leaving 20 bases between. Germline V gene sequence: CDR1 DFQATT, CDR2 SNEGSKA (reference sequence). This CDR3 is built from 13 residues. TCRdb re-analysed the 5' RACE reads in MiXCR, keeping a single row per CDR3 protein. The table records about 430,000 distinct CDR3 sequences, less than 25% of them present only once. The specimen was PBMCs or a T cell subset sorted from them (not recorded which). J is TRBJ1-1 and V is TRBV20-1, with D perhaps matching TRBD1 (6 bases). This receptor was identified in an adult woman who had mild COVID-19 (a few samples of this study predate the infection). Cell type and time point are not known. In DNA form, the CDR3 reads TGCAGTGCTTCGACTACCCGTTTAGGGGGAGCTTTCTTT. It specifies CSASTTRLGGAFF.